The 8 T cell receptor beta chains in this list originate from one sample, sequenced in a study of early T cells in non-severe SARS-CoV-2 infection. TCRdb fed the 5' RACE reads into MiXCR, producing one record per CDR3 protein. The table records roughly 57,000 distinct CDR3 sequences, 9% to 15% of them present only once. Here the sequenced sample was whole blood, taken at baseline. The receptors shown here come from an adult who was a healthcare worker with PCR-confirmed SARS-CoV-2 infection or an uninfected control (not recorded which).

This clonotype appeared many times. V gene TRBV27 combines with J gene TRBJ1-1; D is ambiguous. The germline CDR1 and CDR2 sequences are MNHEY and SMNVEV (reference sequence). V was trimmed by 0 bases and J by 1 base, leaving 9 bases between them. There are 15 residues in the CDR3. CDR3 DNA: TGTGCCAGCAGTTTATCGGACGGGTGGAACACTGAAGCTTTCTTT. Translation: CASSLSDGWNTEAFF.

CDR3 loop: CASSTRQSNTEAFF. For the CDR3, the DNA is TGTGCCAGCAGTACACGACAGTCGAACACTGAAGCTTTCTTT. The chain carries TRBV6-2 or TRBV6-3 and TRBJ1-1; possible D gene TRBD1, 5 bases. Trimming removed 5 bases at V and 1 base at J, with 11 bases between. Germline values: CDR1 MNHEY, CDR2 SVGEGT. The CDR3 is 14 amino acids.

The sample holds a few counts of this clonotype. The chain links TRBV28 to TRBJ2-3; 14 nucleotides line up with TRBD2. Looked up from germline, CDR1 is MDHEN and CDR2 is SYDVKM. This CDR3 is 15 amino acids long. The V and J ends lost 6 bases and 8 bases, in that order; junction bases with no gene match: 7. The CDR3 here is CASSRLAGGPGTQYF. DNA for the CDR3: TGTGCCAGCAGCCGACTAGCGGGAGGGCCGGGTACGCAGTATTTT. Full variable domain (rest looked up from reference TRBV28 and TRBJ2-3): DVKVTQSSRYLVKRTGEKVFLECVQDMDHENMFWYRQDPGLGLRLIYFSYDVKMKEKGDIPEGYSVSREKKERFSLILESASTNQTSMYLCASSRLAGGPGTQYFGPGTRLTVL.

This rearrangement joins TRBV7-2 to TRBJ1-4, with D maybe TRBD1 (5 bases). V lost 2 bases to trimming and J lost 2 bases, with 9 bases between them. This CDR3 is 15 amino acids long. Looked up from germline, CDR1 is SGHTA and CDR2 is FQGNSA. The CDR3 nucleotides are TGTGCCAGCAGCTTACAGGGTTGGACTAATGAAAAACTGTTTTTT. This sequence encodes CASSLQGWTNEKLFF.

This clonotype has ten or more counts. The genes are TRBV6-5 and TRBJ1-2, with 8 nucleotides matching TRBD1. CDR1 is MNHEY, CDR2 SVGAGI, per germline. J gave up 2 bases and V 0 bases, and 2 bases lay outside the gene matches. The CDR3 runs 15 residues. CDR3 DNA sequence: TGTGCCAGCAGTTACTCTGGGACAGGCAACTATGGCTACACCTTC. Encoded protein: CASSYSGTGNYGYTF.

The CDR3 bases are TGTGCCAGCAGCCGAAGCGACTACAATGAGCAGTTCTTC. This translates into CASSRSDYNEQFF. The rearrangement joins TRBV7-9 to TRBJ2-1, with unresolved D. Per germline, CDR1 SEHNR and CDR2 FQNEAQ (reference sequence). The V gene lost 5 bases and the J gene lost 3 bases, with 8 bases spanning the gap. The CDR3 is 13 amino acids.

The rearrangement links TRBV28 to TRBJ1-1, with D unresolved. The CDR3 covers 13 residues. Germline V gene lookup returns CDR1 MDHEN and CDR2 SYDVKM. Trimming removed 6 bases from V and 7 bases from J, with 15 bases in between. CDR3 sequence: CASRWSEMGEAFF. CDR3 coding DNA: TGTGCCAGCAGATGGTCGGAGATGGGTGAAGCTTTCTTT.

The CDR3 loop is CASSPIGESGLYGYTF. The CDR3 bases are TGTGCCAGCAGCCCCATAGGGGAAAGCGGGCTCTATGGCTACACCTTC. The chain combines TRBV6-6 with TRBJ1-2, with a possible D match to TRBD1 (5 bases). Looked up from germline, CDR1 is MNHNY and CDR2 is SVGAGI (reference sequence). V lost 6 bases to trimming and J lost 4 bases, with 21 bases between them. The CDR3 loop spans 16 amino acids.